A selection of T cell receptor beta chains follows, all from one sample in a study of T cell clusters in autoimmune cytopenias. TCRdb derives one entry per CDR3 protein from the multiplex PCR reads, leaving out DNA. The sample table includes about 2,800 distinct CDR3 sequences. The sample comprised peripheral blood. The receptors here all came from a human donor with an autoimmune cytopenia or autoimmune hepatitis (not recorded which). The CDR3 runs from the conserved cysteine through the conserved F or W. Only part of the rows carry a size: once, few, many, or a class if the clone is expanded.

V: TRBV6-1
J: TRBJ2-1
size: medium-sized
CDR3: CASSEGRLAGGFDEQFF

V: TRBV6-5
J: TRBJ2-1
size: medium-sized
CDR3: CASSYDPMSYNEQFF

V: TRBV20-1
J: TRBJ2-5
size: -
CDR3: CSARNQETQYF

V: TRBV20-1
J: TRBJ2-3
size: -
CDR3: CSARTSGRTDTQYF

V: TRBV27
J: TRBJ1-5
size: -
CDR3: CASSLRALGQGGGNSNQPQHF

V: TRBV5-4
J: TRBJ1-2
size: medium-sized
CDR3: CASSLGEQGATSYTF

V: TRBV5-4
J: TRBJ2-3
size: -
CDR3: CASTLALAGTASTDTQYF

V: TRBV5-4
J: TRBJ2-3
size: medium-sized
CDR3: CASSPWTDLDTQYF

V: TRBV4-2
J: TRBJ1-6
size: medium-sized
CDR3: CASSQDRTGTGSPLHF

V: TRBV19
J: TRBJ1-1
size: medium-sized
CDR3: CASSADRGWENTEAFF

V: TRBV27
J: TRBJ2-7
size: large
CDR3: CASSLGAGNYEQYF